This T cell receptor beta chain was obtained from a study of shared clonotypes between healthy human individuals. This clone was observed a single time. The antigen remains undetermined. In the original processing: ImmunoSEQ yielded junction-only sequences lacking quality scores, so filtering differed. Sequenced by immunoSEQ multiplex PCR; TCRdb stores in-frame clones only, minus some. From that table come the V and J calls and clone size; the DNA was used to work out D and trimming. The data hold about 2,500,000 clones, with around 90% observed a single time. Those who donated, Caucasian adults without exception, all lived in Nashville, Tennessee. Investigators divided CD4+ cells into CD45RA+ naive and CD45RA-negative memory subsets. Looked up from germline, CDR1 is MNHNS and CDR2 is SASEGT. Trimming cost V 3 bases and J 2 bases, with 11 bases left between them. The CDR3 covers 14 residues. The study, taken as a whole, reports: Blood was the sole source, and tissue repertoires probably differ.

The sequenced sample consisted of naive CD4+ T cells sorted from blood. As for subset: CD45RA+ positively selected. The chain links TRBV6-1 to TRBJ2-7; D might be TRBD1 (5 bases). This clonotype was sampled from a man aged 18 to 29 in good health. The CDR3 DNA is TGTGCCAGCAGTGAGGCAGGGATTACCTACGAGCAGTACTTC. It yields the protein CASSEAGITYEQYF.